This TCR beta chain was identified in a study of CD8 T cells in ankylosing spondylitis. Whole-study findings and limits: In reactive arthritis synovial fluid and blood, some motif variants had been reported before. Seemingly distinctive of ankylosing spondylitis blood was a TCR beta motif formed by eight highly homologous variants.

TCRdb reprocessed the 5' RACE reads via MiXCR and lists one record per CDR3 protein. The repertoire consists of 400,000 or so distinct CDR3 sequences, with roughly a quarter occurring once and the leading ten covering 0.89%. The CDR3 is made up of 14 amino acids. Trimming cost V 6 bases and J 0 bases, with 8 bases left between them. Germline V gene sequence: CDR1 WNHNN, CDR2 SYGVQD (reference sequence). As for this clonotype: Its antigen is as yet unknown.

The sequence derives from a male donor with ankylosing spondylitis. The sequenced material came from blood, either unsorted or a sorted T cell fraction (not recorded which). The rearrangement uses TRBV10-1 and TRBJ2-2, with a possible D match to TRBD2 (5 bases). The CDR3 nucleotides read TGCGCCAGCAGGAGGGCCGCGAACACCGGGGAGCTGTTTTTT. Translated, it gives CASRRAANTGELFF.